The rows below give T cell receptor beta chains drawn from one sample of a study of cytomegalovirus exposure and HLA in healthy donors. The protocol was immunoSEQ multiplex PCR, while the TCRdb copy is restricted to in-frame clones and leaves out a portion. In the table there are some 170,000 clones, roughly nine tenths of which are singletons. The material sequenced was PBMCs. Source of these receptors: a woman in her twenties or thirties in good health and CMV-seronegative. The CDR3 runs from the conserved cysteine through the conserved F or W. The D gene is left open where the match is weak. Clone size, where shown, is once, few, many, or a class for clones that have expanded.

- | TRBJ2-3 | - | TRBV19 | TGTGCCAGTAGTCGGCGGCCCACAGATACGCAGTATTTT | CASSRRPTDTQYF
- | TRBJ1-1 | TRBD1 | TRBV28 | TGTGCCAGCAGTTTAAAGATTGGTTCCGGTCCCCGGGACAGGGGTTCCTTTGAAGCTTTCTTT | CASSLKIGSGPRDRGSFEAFF
- | TRBJ1-4 | TRBD1 | TRBV6-6 | TGTGCCACCGGGACAGGGCATTCAGAAAAACTGTTTTTT | CATGTGHSEKLFF
- | TRBJ2-5 | TRBD2 | TRBV7-9 | TGTGCCAGCAGCTCCCCGCCCCTAGCGGGGGTCTACCAAGAGACCCAGTACTTC | CASSSPPLAGVYQETQYF
- | TRBJ2-2 | TRBD1 | TRBV7-9 | TGTGCCAGCAGCGCTCCGGACAGGGGGCAAGTCGGGGAGCTGTTTTTT | CASSAPDRGQVGELFF
- | TRBJ2-3 | - | TRBV5-1 | TGCGCCAGCAGCTTGGGAGGCACAGATACGCAGTATTTT | CASSLGGTDTQYF
- | TRBJ2-7 | TRBD2 | TRBV30 | TGTGCCTGGAGTGTACATATGGGGCTAGCGGGAGGGCCCCACGAGCAGTACTTC | CAWSVHMGLAGGPHEQYF
- | TRBJ2-3 | TRBD1 | TRBV9 | TGTGCCAGCAGCCCTCGGGACAGAGACGGGACAGATACGCAGTATTTT | CASSPRDRDGTDTQYF
- | TRBJ2-7 | TRBD1 | TRBV6-5 | TGTGCCAGCAGTTACTCGCTGTCACAGGGGCCCGAGCAGTACTTC | CASSYSLSQGPEQYF
- | TRBJ2-7 | TRBD2 | TRBV27 | TGTGCCAGCAGTCCTAGCGGGGCCCTCCTTTGGTACTTC | CASSPSGALLWYF
- | TRBJ2-1 | - | TRBV5-8 | TGTGCCAGCCTGGAGTTACGCTCTTCCTACAATGAGCAGTTCTTC | CASLELRSSYNEQFF
- | TRBJ2-2 | - | TRBV7-2 | TGTGCCAGCACCGATCTTGGGGGGACGAACACCGGGGAGCTGTTTTTT | CASTDLGGTNTGELFF
- | TRBJ2-1 | TRBD2 | TRBV5-1 | TGCGCCAGCAGCTTGGGAGCTACCGGGACTAGCGGACCGAGCTCCTACAATGAGCAGTTCTTC | CASSLGATGTSGPSSYNEQFF
- | TRBJ2-5 | - | TRBV29-1 | TGCAGCGTTGAGCACAGGGTCGAAGGGTCCCAGTACTTC | CSVEHRVEGSQYF
- | TRBJ2-7 | - | TRBV7-7 | TGTGCCAGCAGCTCGGGGGCGGGAGTGTACGAGCAGTACTTC | CASSSGAGVYEQYF
- | TRBJ2-7 | - | TRBV2 | TGCGCTTGCGATCGGGCCTACGAGCAGTACTTC | CACDRAYEQYF
- | TRBJ1-1 | - | TRBV2 | TGTGCCAGCAGCGTCCAGATGAACACTGAAGCTTTCTTT | CASSVQMNTEAFF
- | TRBJ1-6 | TRBD1 | TRBV18 | TGTGCCAGCTCACCCTTATCCCGACAGGGATCTAATTCACCCCTCCACTTT | CASSPLSRQGSNSPLHF
- | TRBJ2-7 | TRBD1 | TRBV2 | TGTGCCAGCAGAGACGACAGGGGTGGGGCCTACGAGCAGTACTTC | CASRDDRGGAYEQYF
- | TRBJ2-7 | - | TRBV4-1 | TGCGCCAGCAGCCGAACAGGTTTGGAGCAGTACTTC | CASSRTGLEQYF
- | TRBJ1-4 | - | TRBV6-5 | TGTGCCAGCACTACGGGGGGATCGAATGAAAAACTGTTTTTT | CASTTGGSNEKLFF
- | TRBJ2-7 | TRBD2 | TRBV2 | TGTGCCAGCAGTGAAACTAGCGGGAGCTCCTACGAGCAGTACTTC | CASSETSGSSYEQYF
- | TRBJ2-3 | TRBD2 | TRBV7-6 | TGTGCCAGCAGCCCTCTAGCGGGGGGGACAGATACGCAGTATTTT | CASSPLAGGTDTQYF
- | TRBJ2-4 | - | TRBV2 | TGTGCCAGCAAGGAGGAATCCGACAAAAACATTCAGTACTTC | CASKEESDKNIQYF
few | TRBJ2-1 | TRBD2 | TRBV7-9 | TGTGCCAGCAGCTTAGCGGAGGGAGGGAATGAGCAGTTCTTC | CASSLAEGGNEQFF
- | TRBJ2-7 | - | TRBV5-1 | TGCGCCAGCAGCTTGGGGAGGGGGCTAGGCTACGAGCAGTACTTC | CASSLGRGLGYEQYF
- | TRBJ2-3 | - | TRBV6-1 | TGTGCCAGCAGAAGGGAGATAAACACAGATACGCAGTATTTT | CASRREINTDTQYF
- | TRBJ2-7 | - | TRBV7-2 | TGTGCCAGCAGCTTTTCTGGGCAGGCCTACGAGCAGTACTTC | CASSFSGQAYEQYF
- | TRBJ2-3 | - | TRBV7-9 | TGTGCCAGCAGCTTCCAGGGGACAGATACGCAGTATTTT | CASSFQGTDTQYF
once | TRBJ2-7 | - | TRBV9 | TGTGCCAGCAGCGTAAAACGCGTCGGGTACTTC | CASSVKRVGYF
once | TRBJ2-7 | - | TRBV7-6 | TGTGCCAGCAGCCCAGACTCGGGACTCCTATACGAGCAGTACTTC | CASSPDSGLLYEQYF
once | TRBJ2-5 | TRBD2 | TRBV7-2 | TGTGCCAGCAGCTTCAGAGCCACTAGCGGGGGGCGACAAGAGACCCAGTACTTC | CASSFRATSGGRQETQYF
- | TRBJ2-1 | TRBD2 | TRBV5-1 | TGCGCCAGCAGCTTGGCGTCTAGCGGGTCGGGTGAGCAGTTCTTC | CASSLASSGSGEQFF
- | TRBJ2-5 | TRBD2 | TRBV5-1 | TGCGCCAGCAGCGCCAATCGGGGGGGGCCCCAAGAGACCCAGTACTTC | CASSANRGGPQETQYF
- | TRBJ1-2 | TRBD1 | TRBV11-2 | TGTGCCAGCAGCTTAGGACAGGGGGTAAATGGCTACACCTTC | CASSLGQGVNGYTF
- | TRBJ1-1 | - | TRBV28 | TGTGCCAGCAGACCCGGACAGTTCGACACTGAAGCTTTCTTT | CASRPGQFDTEAFF
- | TRBJ1-4 | - | TRBV6-1 | TGTGCCAGCAGTGAACCTGGAGGGGCCGGCGAAAAACTGTTTTTT | CASSEPGGAGEKLFF
- | TRBJ2-1 | - | TRBV27 | TGTGCCAGCAGTTTAGGGGCAATCCCGGCGAATGAGCAGTTCTTC | CASSLGAIPANEQFF
few | TRBJ1-1 | TRBD1 | TRBV5-7 | TGTGCCAGCAGCTTCGAAGGGACAGCACGTTACACTGAAGCTTTCTTT | CASSFEGTARYTEAFF
few | TRBJ2-5 | TRBD1 | TRBV5-6 | TGTGCCAGCAATAAGGGACAGGGGTCGGGGGAGACCCAGTACTTC | CASNKGQGSGETQYF
- | TRBJ1-2 | - | TRBV27 | TGTGCCAGCAGTTCAACCCGGGCGGGGCGGAACTATGGCTACACCTTC | CASSSTRAGRNYGYTF
- | TRBJ1-2 | TRBD1 | TRBV18 | TGTGCCAGCTCATTCGACAGGGGCGTCCTTTCGGGCTATGGCTACACCTTC | CASSFDRGVLSGYGYTF
- | TRBJ1-2 | TRBD1 | TRBV7-9 | TGTGCCAGCAGCTCCCTTCAGGGGGACTATGGCTACACCTTC | CASSSLQGDYGYTF